Shown below are 18 T cell receptor beta chains from a single sample sequenced in a study of T cells expressing NK-cell markers. TCRdb re-called the 5' RACE reads; one entry per CDR3 protein, DNA not given. Listed are some 450,000 distinct CDR3 sequences; 6% to 8% falls within the top ten. Sequencing input: blood T cells: a sorted CD56 or NKG2C T cell subset, CD4+ or CD8+ T cells, or bulk PBMC T cells (not recorded which). Source of these receptors: a woman between 18 and 69 years old in good health.

The chain employs TRBV4-2 and TRBJ1-6; TCRdb proposes TRBD1, but this gene call is untestable without DNA. Germline V lookup: CDR1 LGHNA, CDR2 YNFKEQ. CDR3 size: 14 residues. The CDR3 protein is CASSQDPPYSPLHF.

The rearrangement links TRBV20-1 to TRBJ1-2; TCRdb selects TRBD1, and the lack of DNA leaves this call unchecked. CDR1 and CDR2 from the germline V gene are DFQATT and SNEGSKA (reference sequence). CDR3 length: 13 amino acids. This CDR3 is CSARTGDNYGYTF.

The chain joins TRBV10-3 to TRBJ2-7; with no DNA, the TCRdb D assignment of TRBD1 cannot be verified. The length of the CDR3 is 13 residues. Germline CDR1 is ENHRY and CDR2 is SYGVKD. CDR3 sequence: CATQGPTYYEQYF.

The chain is built from TRBV3-1 and TRBJ2-5; TCRdb picks TRBD2, but there is no DNA to check that call. This CDR3 has 14 residues. Germline V gene lookup returns CDR1 LGHDT and CDR2 YNNKEL (reference sequence). Here the CDR3 reads CASSQSGRGETQYF.

The J gene is TRBJ1-5, the V gene TRBV7-2; TCRdb's D call, TRBD1, is unchecked because there is no DNA. Germline loops: CDR1 SGHTA, CDR2 FQGNSA. This CDR3 has 14 amino acids. The CDR3 reads CASNAGFSNQPQHF.

This sequence joins TRBV19 and TRBJ1-4. This CDR3 comprises 15 residues. In germline, CDR1 is LNHDA, CDR2 SQIVND (reference sequence). The CDR3 reads CASSGTTRRNEKLFF.

V gene TRBV15 combines with J gene TRBJ2-3. The CDR3 runs to 13 residues. Germline loops: CDR1 LNHNV, CDR2 YYDKDF (reference sequence). CDR3 sequence reads: CATSRDGRDTQYF. Filled out from reference TRBV15 and TRBJ2-3, the complete variable domain reads DAMVIQNPRYQVTQFGKPVTLSCSQTLNHNVMYWYQQKSSQAPKLLFHYYDKDFNNEADTPDNFQSRRPNTSFCFLDIRSPGLGDTAMYLCATSRDGRDTQYFGPGTRLTVL.

The chain links TRBV10-3 to TRBJ2-1; TCRdb's D call of TRBD1 is untestable without DNA. The length of the CDR3 is 16 residues. The germline gives CDR1 ENHRY, CDR2 SYGVKD. The CDR3 sequence: CAISEGGRGLKNEQFF.

This chain uses TRBV20-1 with TRBJ2-5; absent DNA, TCRdb's TRBD2 call cannot be checked. Germline CDR1 DFQATT, CDR2 SNEGSKA (reference sequence). This CDR3 comprises 13 residues. The CDR3 sequence is CSAREGTSETQYF.

V gene TRBV20-1 combines with J gene TRBJ2-7; TCRdb's assignment of TRBD1 cannot be checked, as there is no DNA. Per the germline V gene, CDR1 is DFQATT and CDR2 is SNEGSKA (reference sequence). The CDR3 consists of 14 residues. Here the CDR3 reads CSVSPSPEAYEQYF.

V and J are TRBV5-6 and TRBJ2-4. The germline CDR1 and CDR2 sequences are SGHDT and YYEEEE. This CDR3 region has 17 residues. The CDR3 protein is CASSLAMLGSAKNIQYF.

CDR3 residues: CSAQPQDGTEQYF. V gene TRBV20-1 combines with J gene TRBJ2-7. Per germline, CDR1 DFQATT and CDR2 SNEGSKA (reference sequence). The CDR3 totals 13 residues.

The chain carries TRBV5-4 and TRBJ2-7; the D call of TRBD1 rests on TCRdb alone, since no DNA is present to check it. Germline loops: CDR1 SGHNT, CDR2 YYREEE (reference sequence). The CDR3 runs to 15 residues. The CDR3 is CASSLLTGGMYEQYF.

V usage is TRBV7-3 and J usage is TRBJ1-6; TCRdb's assignment of TRBD1 cannot be checked, as there is no DNA. This CDR3 is built from 16 residues. Germline values: CDR1 SGHTA, CDR2 FQGTGA. The chain's CDR3 is CASSPKDRGDNSPLHF.

The genes are TRBV4-2 and TRBJ1-2. This CDR3 has 13 amino acids. Germline V gene data show CDR1 as LGHNA and CDR2 as YNFKEQ. The CDR3 region is CASSGPANYGYTF.

This chain connects TRBV2 to TRBJ2-3; TCRdb lists TRBD1, though no DNA is available to test this call. In germline, CDR1 is SNHLY, CDR2 FYNNEI. The CDR3 contains 13 residues. This CDR3 reads CASMRAGTDTQYF.

The chain carries TRBV14 and TRBJ2-5; the TCRdb D gene call, TRBD1, has no DNA to confirm it. This CDR3 comprises 15 residues. CDR1 is SGHDN, CDR2 FVKESK, per germline. CDR3 sequence reads: CASSRQTGGRKTQYF.

V usage is TRBV7-2 and J usage is TRBJ2-7; TCRdb's D call of TRBD1 is untestable without DNA. Germline CDR1 is SGHTA and CDR2 is FQGNSA. The CDR3 spans 12 residues. This chain's CDR3 is CASSSRAYEQYF.